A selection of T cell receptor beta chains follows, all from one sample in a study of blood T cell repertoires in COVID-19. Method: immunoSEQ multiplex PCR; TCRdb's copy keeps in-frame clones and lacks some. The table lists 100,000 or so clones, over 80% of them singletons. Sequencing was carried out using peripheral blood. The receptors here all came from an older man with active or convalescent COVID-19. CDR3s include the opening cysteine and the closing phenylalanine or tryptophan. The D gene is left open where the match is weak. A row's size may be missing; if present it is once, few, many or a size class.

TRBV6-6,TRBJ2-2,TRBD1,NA,TGTGCCAGCAGGAAGACAGGGGGCGACACCGGGGAGCTGTTTTTT,CASRKTGGDTGELFF
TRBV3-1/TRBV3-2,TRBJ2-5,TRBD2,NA,TGTGCCAGCAGCCAGGGGGGGGGCCAAGAGACCCAGTACTTC,CASSQGGGQETQYF
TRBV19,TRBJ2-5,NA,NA,TGTGCCAGTAGTATAGAAGCTTCGACTAGTTTGCAGACCCAGTACTTC,CASSIEASTSLQTQYF
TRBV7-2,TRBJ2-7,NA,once,TGTGCCAGCAGCTTAGAATACAGGACATTGGGTTTCAAAACCTACGAGCAGTACTTC,CASSLEYRTLGFKTYEQYF
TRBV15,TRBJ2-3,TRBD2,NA,TGTGCCACCGGCAAACTAGCGGGGAGCACAGATACGCAGTATTTT,CATGKLAGSTDTQYF
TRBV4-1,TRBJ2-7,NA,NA,TGCGCCAGCAGCCAAACGACAGGCCTCTACGAGCAGTACTTC,CASSQTTGLYEQYF
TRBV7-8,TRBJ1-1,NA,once,TGTGCCAGCAGCCCGGGGATCTCGAACACTGAAGCTTTCTTT,CASSPGISNTEAFF
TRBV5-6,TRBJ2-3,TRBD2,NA,TGTGCCAGCAGCTGGGGCACTAGCGGGGGGGCAGATACGCAGTATTTT,CASSWGTSGGADTQYF
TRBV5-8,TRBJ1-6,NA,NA,TGTGCCAGCAGCTTCTTCCCACCCCTCCACTTT,CASSFFPPLHF
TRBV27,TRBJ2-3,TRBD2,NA,TGTGCCAGCAGTAGGGGGGGGAGCGGGGGCACGATATATACGCAGTATTTT,CASSRGGSGGTIYTQYF
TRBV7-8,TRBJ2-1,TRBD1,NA,TGTGCCAGCAGCTTAGAACAGGGGATACGTAGTCTCTTC,CASSLEQGIRSLF
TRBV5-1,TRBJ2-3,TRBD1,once,TGCGCCAGCAGCTCGGGACAGGCAATCGCCACAGATACGCAGTATTTT,CASSSGQAIATDTQYF
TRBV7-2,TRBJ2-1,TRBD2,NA,TGTGCCAGCAGATATTCGGGGGGGCGTGGCGATGAGCAGTTCTTC,CASRYSGGRGDEQFF
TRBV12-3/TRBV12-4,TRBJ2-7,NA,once,TGTGCCAGCACTTCAGGGGCCTACGAGCAGTACTTC,CASTSGAYEQYF
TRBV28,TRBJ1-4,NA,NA,TGTGCCAGCAGTTTATCAGGGGTTACTAATGAAAAACTGTTTTTT,CASSLSGVTNEKLFF
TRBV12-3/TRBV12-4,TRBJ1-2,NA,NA,TGTGCCAGCAGTTTAAGCGGATTCTATGGCTACACCTTC,CASSLSGFYGYTF
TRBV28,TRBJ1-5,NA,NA,TGTGCCAGCAGTCTCTCCGCCCGGACAGTAAGGGGCAATCAGCCCCAGCATTTT,CASSLSARTVRGNQPQHF
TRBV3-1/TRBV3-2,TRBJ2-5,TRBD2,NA,TGTGCCAGCAGCCAAGGAGGGACTAGCGGGAAGACCCAGTACTTC,CASSQGGTSGKTQYF
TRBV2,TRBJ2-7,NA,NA,TGTGCCAGCCTACAGGGGGGGTACGAGCAGTACTTC,CASLQGGYEQYF
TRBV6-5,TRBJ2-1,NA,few,TGTGCCAGCCTCGGGCAGGGGAGTTCCCAGCAGTTCTTC,CASLGQGSSQQFF
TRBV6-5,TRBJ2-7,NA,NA,TGTGCCAGCTCAGGGGCCGCCTACGAGCAGTACTTC,CASSGAAYEQYF
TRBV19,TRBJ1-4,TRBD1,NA,TGTGCCAGTAGAGGGACAGTTTCAACTAATGAAAAACTGTTTTTT,CASRGTVSTNEKLFF